The entry below gives a single T cell receptor beta chain sequence along with its context. This CDR3 is built from 14 residues. Germline values: CDR1 MNHNY, CDR2 SVGAGI (reference sequence). The germline V and J ends were trimmed by 4 bases and 3 bases, with 9 bases remaining between them. This specimen comes from a study of blood T cell repertoires in COVID-19. Study-level information: The analysed material was cDNA or gDNA that came from T cells, B-cell-depleted T cells, or PBMCs.

The protocol was immunoSEQ multiplex PCR, while the TCRdb copy is restricted to in-frame clones and leaves out a portion. Of around 100,000 clones listed, 70% to 90% are singletons. The chain joins TRBV6-6 to TRBJ2-2; no definite D call. The sequence derives from a man between 40 and 49 years old with acute or convalescent COVID-19. Sequencing was done on a sample of peripheral blood. CDR3 nucleotides: TGTGCCAGCAGTTCACACATGGACACCGGGGAGCTGTTTTTT. Encoded protein: CASSSHMDTGELFF.